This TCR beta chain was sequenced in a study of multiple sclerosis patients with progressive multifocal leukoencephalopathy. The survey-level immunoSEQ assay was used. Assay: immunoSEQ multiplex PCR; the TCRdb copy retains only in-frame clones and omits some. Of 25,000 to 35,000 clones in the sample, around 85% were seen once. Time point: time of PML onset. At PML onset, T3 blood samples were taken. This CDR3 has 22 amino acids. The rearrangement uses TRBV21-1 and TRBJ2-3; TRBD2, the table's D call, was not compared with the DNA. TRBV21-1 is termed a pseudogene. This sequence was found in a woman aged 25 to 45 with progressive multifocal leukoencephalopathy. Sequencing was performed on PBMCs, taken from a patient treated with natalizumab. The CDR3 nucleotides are TGTGCCAGCAGCAAAGGAAGAGGGGGACTAGCGGGAGGCGTGGGCTACACAGATACGCAGTATTTT. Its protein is CASSKGRGGLAGGVGYTDTQYF.